The 23 T cell receptor beta chains below come from one sample, sequenced in a study of vaccination effects on CD4 cells after COVID-19. Following culture for under 12 days, CD4+ T cells were isolated. The table came from immunoSEQ multiplex PCR; TCRdb's copy has only in-frame clones and leaves some out. The sample consists of around 30,000 clones, 65% of them appearing once. No antigens are known for them. The sample in question was CD4+ T cells from PBMCs cultured without peptide, obtained before COVID-19 vaccination. All receptors come from a human donor who received a COVID-19 vaccine.

This clone was observed a handful of times. This rearrangement joins TRBV3-1 (or the pseudogene TRBV3-2) to TRBJ2-1; the match to TRBD1 covers 8 bases. Trimming removed 3 bases from V and 9 bases from J; junction bases left unmatched: 13. The germline V gene has CDR1 LGHDT and CDR2 YNNKEL (reference sequence). The CDR3 is 16 amino acids. CDR3 coding DNA: TGTGCCAGCAGCCAGAAAAACAGGGGGTATGGGAGTGAGCAGTTCTTC. Encoded protein: CASSQKNRGYGSEQFF.

This sequence joins TRBV25-1 and TRBJ2-5; D is unclear. The CDR3 totals 16 residues. Trimming removed 3 bases at V and 2 bases at J, with 16 bases between. The germline V gene has CDR1 MGHDK and CDR2 SYGVNS. DNA of the CDR3: TGTGCCAGCAGTGACGGAAAGGTCTTCGGGCAAGAGACCCAGTACTTC. Translation gives CASSDGKVFGQETQYF.

The chain has TRBV18 and TRBJ2-6; TRBD1 agrees at 7 bases. The CDR3 contains 16 residues. Germline V gene data show CDR1 as KGHSH and CDR2 as LQKENI. Losses at the gene ends were 4 bases for V and 0 bases for J; bases not matched to a gene: 3. Here the CDR3 reads CASSRDSYSGANVLTF. In DNA, the CDR3 is TGTGCCAGCTCACGGGACAGTTACTCTGGGGCCAACGTCCTGACTTTC.

CDR3 sequence (DNA): TGTGCCAGCAGCTCCCCTGGACTAGCGGGGATATACGAGCAGTACTTC. As protein: CASSSPGLAGIYEQYF. This rearrangement joins TRBV7-9 to TRBJ2-7; TRBD2 matches 12 bases. Germline V gives CDR1 SEHNR, CDR2 FQNEAQ (reference sequence). This CDR3 spans 16 amino acids. With V trimmed by 4 bases and J by 4 bases, 8 bases remained unmatched.

The chain recombines TRBV2 with TRBJ2-7, with 7 bases fitting TRBD1. Trimming at V came to 0 bases and at J to 2 bases, leaving 10 bases not matched to a gene. The CDR3 runs 17 residues. Germline-derived CDR1 and CDR2 are SNHLY and FYNNEI. The CDR3 here is CASSEAHLTGFPYEQYF. DNA of the CDR3: TGTGCCAGCAGTGAAGCGCACCTGACAGGGTTCCCCTACGAGCAGTACTTC.

This clone was seen once. The chain is built from TRBV6-5 and TRBJ2-2, with 7 bases identical to TRBD1. V shed 8 bases, J shed 9 bases, and the junction held 12 bases outside the gene matches. This CDR3 contains 14 residues. Per the germline V gene, CDR1 is MNHEY and CDR2 is SVGAGI. CDR3 DNA sequence: TGTGCCAGCTGTCCTGACAGGGTCTCCCGGGAGCTGTTTTTT. Translating it yields CASCPDRVSRELFF.

In its sample, this clone was seen a few times. V is TRBV30 and J is TRBJ1-2; D is unresolved. CDR3 length: 11 residues. Germline CDR1 and CDR2: GTSNPN and SVGIG (reference sequence). V was shortened by 0 bases and J by 7 bases, with 6 bases between the two germline ends. CDR3 region: CAWSVRVGYTF. The DNA for the CDR3 is TGTGCCTGGAGTGTACGAGTTGGCTACACCTTC.

The chain combines TRBV7-2 with TRBJ2-1; 12 bases agree with TRBD2. J lost 6 bases, V lost 5 bases, and 2 bases had no gene match. Germline lookup yields CDR1 SGHTA and CDR2 FQGNSA. CDR3 length: 14 amino acids. CDR3 nucleotide sequence: TGTGCCAGCAGCCGGACTAGCGGGACCAATGAGCAGTTCTTC. Amino acids: CASSRTSGTNEQFF. Full variable domain (outside the CDR3, taken from reference TRBV7-2 and TRBJ2-1): GAGVSQSPSNKVTEKGKDVELRCDPISGHTALYWYRQSLGQGLEFLIYFQGNSAPDKSGLPSDRFSAERTGGSVSTLTIQRTQQEDSAVYLCASSRTSGTNEQFFGPGTRLTVL.

The V call is TRBV30, the J call TRBJ2-7; 9 nucleotides line up with TRBD1. The germline gives CDR1 GTSNPN, CDR2 SVGIG (reference sequence). Trimming cost V 2 bases and J 12 bases; bases outside gene matches: 5. The CDR3 consists of 11 residues. CDR3 bases: TGTGCCTGGAGTCTAACAGGGGGCATGTACTTC. Residues: CAWSLTGGMYF.

The rearrangement joins TRBV6-6 to TRBJ1-1; tentative D call: TRBD1 (6 bases). The V and J ends lost 8 bases and 6 bases respectively, with 22 bases between them. The CDR3 sequence is 15 residues long. CDR1 and CDR2 (germline): MNHNY, SVGAGI (reference sequence). The chain's CDR3 is CASSAGGAERAEAFF. DNA for the CDR3: TGTGCCAGCTCCGCCGGGGGGGCTGAGAGGGCTGAAGCTTTCTTT.

The rearrangement joins TRBV5-6 to TRBJ2-7; D is uncertain. The CDR3 covers 12 residues. The V end lost 4 bases, the J end lost 6 bases, and 11 bases lay between the germline ends. CDR1 and CDR2 from the germline V gene are SGHDT and YYEEEE. This chain's CDR3 is CASSPKFREQYF. The CDR3 DNA reads TGTGCCAGCAGCCCGAAATTCCGCGAGCAGTACTTC. Using reference TRBV5-6 and TRBJ2-7 for the parts outside the CDR3, the full variable domain is DAGVTQSPTHLIKTRGQQVTLRCSPKSGHDTVSWYQQALGQGPQFIFQYYEEEERQRGNFPDRFSGHQFPNYSSELNVNALLLGDSALYLCASSPKFREQYFGPGTRLTVT.

J is TRBJ1-5 and V is TRBV27, with 8 nucleotides matching TRBD1. The length of the CDR3 is 17 residues. Germline V lookup: CDR1 MNHEY, CDR2 SMNVEV (reference sequence). J was trimmed by 4 bases and V by 4 bases; bases with no gene match: 12. The CDR3 is CASSYLPTGEGNQPQHF. CDR3 sequence (DNA): TGTGCCAGCAGTTACCTACCGACAGGGGAGGGAAATCAGCCCCAGCATTTT.

The gene calls are TRBV3-1 (or the pseudogene TRBV3-2) and TRBJ2-7, with 7 bases fitting TRBD2. The CDR3 totals 14 residues. CDR1 and CDR2 (germline): LGHDT, YNNKEL (reference sequence). Losses at the gene ends were 4 bases for V and 6 bases for J; bases not matched to a gene: 9. CDR3: CASSPLAGDTEQYF. The DNA for the CDR3 is TGTGCCAGCAGCCCGTTGGCGGGAGATACCGAGCAGTACTTC.

The V gene is TRBV29-1, the J gene TRBJ1-1; 7 bases are a match to TRBD1. The V gene end was trimmed by 5 bases and the J gene end by 4 bases; junction bases not matched to a gene: 7. The CDR3 covers 13 residues. Germline CDR1 and CDR2: SQVTM and ANQGSEA. CDR3 region: CSVSRQGGTEAFF. CDR3 nucleotide sequence: TGCAGCGTTTCGAGACAGGGAGGCACTGAAGCTTTCTTT.

The rearrangement links TRBV6-4 to TRBJ1-1; tentative D call: TRBD1 (5 bases). Germline CDR1 is MRHNA and CDR2 is SNTAGT. This CDR3 is built from 13 residues. V was clipped by 6 bases and J by 4 bases, with 12 bases between them. The CDR3 loop reads CASRRDPTTEAFF. In DNA, the CDR3 is TGTGCCAGCAGGCGGGACCCGACCACTGAAGCTTTCTTT.

The chain combines TRBV11-1 with TRBJ1-5; D call uncertain. V lost 2 bases to trimming and J lost 4 bases, with 6 bases between them. The CDR3 length is 13 residues. Germline V CDR1 and CDR2: SGHAT, FQDESV (reference sequence). The CDR3 reads CASSLQWNQPQHF. As DNA, the CDR3 is TGTGCCAGCAGCTTACAATGGAATCAGCCCCAGCATTTT.

The chain joins TRBV3-1 (or the pseudogene TRBV3-2) to TRBJ1-1; D unresolved. CDR3 length: 14 amino acids. Germline CDR1 is LGHDT and CDR2 is YNNKEL (reference sequence). The V end was cut by 1 base, the J end by 5 bases, with 11 bases between. The CDR3 coding sequence is TGTGCCAGCAGCCAAGTGGCCGGGCGGACTGAAGCTTTCTTT. This sequence encodes CASSQVAGRTEAFF.

The rearrangement links TRBV6-5 to TRBJ1-2; D might be TRBD1 (5 bases). Trimming shortened V by 6 bases and J by 8 bases, and 16 bases separated the two germline ends. Per germline, CDR1 MNHEY and CDR2 SVGAGI. The CDR3 spans 13 residues. CDR3 bases: TGTGCCAGCAGCCCCGGGGGGGTGCACGGCTACACCTTC. Its protein product is CASSPGGVHGYTF.

This clone is labeled medium-sized. This chain joins TRBV5-5 and TRBJ1-5; no firm D call. Germline V gene sequence: CDR1 SGHKS, CDR2 YYEKEE (reference sequence). Between the trimmed V and J ends, which lost 1 base and 1 base, there was a span of 9 bases. This CDR3 spans 15 amino acids. This CDR3 is CASSLTVLSNQPQHF. Written as DNA, the CDR3 is TGTGCCAGCAGCTTGACCGTACTCAGCAATCAGCCCCAGCATTTT. The entire variable domain, with the rest obtained from reference TRBV5-5 and TRBJ1-5, is as follows: DAGVTQSPTHLIKTRGQQVTLRCSPISGHKSVSWYQQVLGQGPQFIFQYYEKEERGRGNFPDRFSARQFPNYSSELNVNALLLGDSALYLCASSLTVLSNQPQHFGDGTRLSIL.

This clone was observed a handful of times. The genes are TRBV18 and TRBJ2-2, with D uncertain. Trimming stripped 0 bases from V and 8 bases from J, with 4 bases between. The germline gives CDR1 KGHSH, CDR2 LQKENI. This CDR3 comprises 12 residues. This chain's CDR3 is CASSPPSGELFF. The CDR3 DNA reads as TGTGCCAGCTCACCACCTTCGGGGGAGCTGTTTTTT.

This clone was counted a single time. This chain connects TRBV10-2 to TRBJ2-3; 8 nucleotides line up with TRBD2. Germline CDR1 and CDR2: WSHSY and SAAADI. CDR3 length: 15 amino acids. With 6 bases clipped from V and 5 bases from J, the junction kept 10 bases outside the gene matches. The DNA of the CDR3 is TGCGCCAGCAGGGAGACTAGCGCGTTGGGAGATACGCAGTATTTT. Encoded protein: CASRETSALGDTQYF.

The V and J genes are TRBV5-1 and TRBJ2-2, with no clear D. Germline V lookup: CDR1 SGHRS, CDR2 YFSETQ. V was clipped by 0 bases and J by 3 bases, with 9 bases between them. This CDR3 is 15 amino acids long. CDR3 nucleotide sequence: TGCGCCAGCAGCTTGGGACGGGCGGACACCGGGGAGCTGTTTTTT. Translating it yields CASSLGRADTGELFF.

This chain joins TRBV12-3 or TRBV12-4 and TRBJ1-2; D gene uncertain. The CDR3 spans 13 residues. Deletions cut 3 bases from V and 7 bases from J, with 12 bases between. The CDR3 DNA is TGTGCCAGCAGTTTTGGGGTTTGGGGTGGCTACACCTTC. Its translation is CASSFGVWGGYTF.